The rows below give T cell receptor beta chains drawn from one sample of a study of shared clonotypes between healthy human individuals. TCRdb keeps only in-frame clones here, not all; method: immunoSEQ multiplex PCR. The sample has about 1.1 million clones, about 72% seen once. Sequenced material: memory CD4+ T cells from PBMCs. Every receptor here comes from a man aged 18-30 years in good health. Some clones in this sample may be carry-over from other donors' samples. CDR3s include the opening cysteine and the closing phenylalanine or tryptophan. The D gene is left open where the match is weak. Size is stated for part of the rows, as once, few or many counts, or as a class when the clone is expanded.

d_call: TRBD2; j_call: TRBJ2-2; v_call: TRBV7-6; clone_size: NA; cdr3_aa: CASSSQIPGTSVVGELFF; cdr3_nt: TGTGCCAGCAGCTCACAGATCCCCGGGACTAGCGTAGTTGGGGAGCTGTTTTTT
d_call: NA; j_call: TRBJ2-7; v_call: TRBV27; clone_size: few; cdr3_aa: CASSLGAAYEQYF; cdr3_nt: TGTGCCAGCAGTCTAGGAGCGGCCTACGAGCAGTACTTC
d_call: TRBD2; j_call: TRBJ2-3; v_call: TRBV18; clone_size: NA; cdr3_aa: CASSRRSGNADTQYF; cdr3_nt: TGTGCCAGCTCACGTCGTAGCGGGAATGCAGATACGCAGTATTTT
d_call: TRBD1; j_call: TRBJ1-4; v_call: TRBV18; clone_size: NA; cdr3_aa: CASSPQGQGSEKLFF; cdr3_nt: TGTGCCAGCTCACCACAGGGACAGGGAAGCGAAAAACTGTTTTTT
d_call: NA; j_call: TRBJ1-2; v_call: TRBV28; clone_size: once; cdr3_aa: CASSSGGTNYGYTF; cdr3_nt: TGTGCCAGCAGTAGTGGAGGAACTAACTATGGCTACACCTTC
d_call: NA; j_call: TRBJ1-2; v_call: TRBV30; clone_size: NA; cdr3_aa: CAWRNGGSVNYGYTF; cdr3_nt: TGTGCCTGGAGGAACGGGGGGTCGGTTAACTATGGCTACACCTTC
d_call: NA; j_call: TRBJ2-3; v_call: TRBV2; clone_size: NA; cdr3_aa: CASTLRGGSTDTQYF; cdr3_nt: TGTGCCAGCACCCTGAGGGGGGGGAGCACAGATACGCAGTATTTT
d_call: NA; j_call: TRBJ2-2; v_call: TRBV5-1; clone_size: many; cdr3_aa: CASSLEGMGAGELFF; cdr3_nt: TGCGCCAGCAGCTTGGAGGGTATGGGCGCCGGGGAGCTGTTTTTT
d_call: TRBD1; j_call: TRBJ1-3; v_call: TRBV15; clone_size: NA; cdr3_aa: CATSRDRGSSGNTIYF; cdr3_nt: TGTGCCACCAGCAGAGACAGGGGGAGCTCTGGAAACACCATATATTTT
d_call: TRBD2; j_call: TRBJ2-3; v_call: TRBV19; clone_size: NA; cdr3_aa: CASSGRLAGDTDTQYF; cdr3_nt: TGTGCCAGTAGTGGGAGACTAGCGGGAGACACAGATACGCAGTATTTT
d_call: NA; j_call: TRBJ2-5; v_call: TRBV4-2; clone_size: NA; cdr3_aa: CASSQEGGAEGETQYF; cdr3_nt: TGTGCCAGCAGCCAAGAAGGAGGGGCGGAGGGGGAGACCCAGTACTTC
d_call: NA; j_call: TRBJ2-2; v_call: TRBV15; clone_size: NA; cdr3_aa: CATSRDRAPRSNTGELFF; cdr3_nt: TGTGCCACCAGCAGAGATAGGGCTCCACGTTCGAACACCGGGGAGCTGTTTTTT
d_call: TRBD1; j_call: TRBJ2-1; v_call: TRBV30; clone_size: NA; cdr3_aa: CAWSVVRTGGRNEQFF; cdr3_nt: TGTGCCTGGAGTGTAGTGCGGACAGGGGGCCGGAATGAGCAGTTCTTC
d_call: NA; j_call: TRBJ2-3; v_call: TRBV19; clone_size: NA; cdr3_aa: CASRLDGADTQYF; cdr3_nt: TGTGCCAGTAGATTGGATGGGGCGGATACGCAGTATTTT
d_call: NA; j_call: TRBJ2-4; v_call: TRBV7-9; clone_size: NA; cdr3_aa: CASSLGRENIQYF; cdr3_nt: TGTGCCAGCAGCTTAGGGAGGGAGAACATTCAGTACTTC
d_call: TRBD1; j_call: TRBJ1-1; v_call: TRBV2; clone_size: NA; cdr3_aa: CASRPGTGASEAFF; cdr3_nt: TGTGCCAGCCGCCCCGGGACAGGGGCCTCTGAAGCTTTCTTT
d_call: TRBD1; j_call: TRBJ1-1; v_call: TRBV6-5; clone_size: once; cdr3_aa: CASRGQGAIRTEAFF; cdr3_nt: TGTGCCAGCAGGGGACAGGGGGCTATCAGGACTGAAGCTTTCTTT
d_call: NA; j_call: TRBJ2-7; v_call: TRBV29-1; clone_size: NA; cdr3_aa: CSVGAVNTYEQYF; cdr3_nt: TGCAGCGTTGGGGCAGTTAATACCTACGAGCAGTACTTC
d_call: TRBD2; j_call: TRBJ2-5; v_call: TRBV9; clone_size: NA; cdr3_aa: CASSGTSGDAETQYF; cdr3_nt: TGTGCCAGCAGCGGGACTAGCGGTGACGCCGAGACCCAGTACTTC
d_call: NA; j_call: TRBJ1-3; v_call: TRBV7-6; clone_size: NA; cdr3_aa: CASSLSQNSGNTIYF; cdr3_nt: TGTGCCAGCAGCTTATCCCAGAACTCTGGAAACACCATATATTTT
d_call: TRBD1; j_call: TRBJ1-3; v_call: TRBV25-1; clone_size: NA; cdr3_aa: CASSAGTGGNTIYF; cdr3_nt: TGTGCCAGCAGCGCCGGGACAGGGGGAAACACCATATATTTT
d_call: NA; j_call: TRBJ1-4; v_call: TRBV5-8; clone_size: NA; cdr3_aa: CASNLRGHEKLFF; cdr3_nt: TGTGCCAGCAACCTCCGAGGTCATGAAAAACTGTTTTTT
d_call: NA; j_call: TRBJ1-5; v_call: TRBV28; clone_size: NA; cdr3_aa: CAGSGAGQPQHF; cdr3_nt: TGTGCCGGATCAGGGGCAGGGCAGCCCCAGCATTTT
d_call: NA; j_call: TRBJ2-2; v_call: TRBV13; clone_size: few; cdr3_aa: CASSLTGELFF; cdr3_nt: TGTGCCAGCAGCTTAACCGGGGAGCTGTTTTTT
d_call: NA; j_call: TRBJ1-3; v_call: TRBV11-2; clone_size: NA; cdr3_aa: CASRPYSSGNTIYF; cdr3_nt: TGTGCCAGCAGGCCGTACAGCTCTGGAAACACCATATATTTT
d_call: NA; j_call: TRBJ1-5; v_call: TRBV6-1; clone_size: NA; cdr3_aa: CASSEAALSNQPQHF; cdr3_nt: TGTGCCAGCAGTGAAGCGGCTTTGTCCAATCAGCCCCAGCATTTT
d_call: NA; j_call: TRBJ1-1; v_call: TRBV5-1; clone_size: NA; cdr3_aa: CASSLSSPSPEAFF; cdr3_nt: TGCGCCAGCAGCTTGTCCTCTCCCTCCCCTGAAGCTTTCTTT
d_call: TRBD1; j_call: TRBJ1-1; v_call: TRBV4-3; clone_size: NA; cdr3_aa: CASSRQPQGANEAFF; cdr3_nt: TGCGCCAGCAGCCGCCAGCCACAGGGGGCTAATGAAGCTTTCTTT
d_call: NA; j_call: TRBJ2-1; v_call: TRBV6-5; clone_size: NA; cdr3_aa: CASSDRQAYNEQFF; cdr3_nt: TGTGCCAGCAGTGACAGACAGGCCTACAATGAGCAGTTCTTC